A single sample is the source of the 16 T cell receptor beta chains below, sequenced in a study of cytotoxic CD8 clonotypes in ibrutinib-treated CLL. Here immunoSEQ multiplex PCR was the method, and the copy in TCRdb shows in-frame clones only, minus some. The repertoire holds nearly 300,000 clones, with approximately 76% as singletons. The material was PBMCs, obtained at disease progression, from a patient treated with ibrutinib. The receptors stem from a human donor with chronic lymphocytic leukemia.

The V call is TRBV12-2, the J call TRBJ2-7; the table's D gene call, TRBD1, was not cross checked with the DNA. TRBV12-2 is an annotated pseudogene. CDR3 length: 15 residues. The CDR3 region has the DNA TGTGCAAGTCGCTCCCGACAGGGCCCACGCGGCGAGCAGTACTTC. Translation gives CASRSRQGPRGEQYF.

The rearrangement links TRBV9 to TRBJ2-3; weak D call: TRBD2 (5 bases). This CDR3 comprises 16 residues. CDR1 SGDLS and CDR2 YYNGEE come from the germline V gene. The V and J ends lost 0 bases and 1 base respectively, with 12 bases between them. The CDR3 loop reads CASSVVSVGGTDTQYF. The DNA of the CDR3 is TGTGCCAGCAGCGTAGTTAGCGTTGGAGGCACAGATACGCAGTATTTT.

V is TRBV27 and J is TRBJ1-2; 10 bases fit TRBD1. V shed 7 bases, J shed 2 bases, and the junction held 7 bases outside the gene matches. The CDR3 length is 15 residues. Germline V lookup: CDR1 MNHEY, CDR2 SMNVEV (reference sequence). CDR3 loop: CASKDGTGANYGYTF. The CDR3 bases are TGTGCCAGCAAAGACGGGACAGGGGCCAACTATGGCTACACCTTC.

V is TRBV7-3 and J is TRBJ2-3; weak D call: TRBD2 (5 bases). V was trimmed by 0 bases and J by 1 base, leaving 17 bases between them. CDR1 SGHTA and CDR2 FQGTGA come from the germline V gene. This CDR3 has 18 residues. The CDR3 loop is CASSLTFGEGGGTDTQYF. CDR3 nucleotides: TGTGCCAGCAGCTTAACGTTCGGGGAAGGTGGCGGCACAGATACGCAGTATTTT.

The chain joins TRBV7-3 to TRBJ2-2; 7 bases match TRBD2. V trimming: 2 bases; J trimming: 4 bases; junction bases outside the gene matches: 4. CDR1 is SGHTA and CDR2 is FQGTGA in the germline V gene. This CDR3 region has 15 residues. CDR3 DNA sequence: TGTGCCAGCAGCTTACTCGGGGGGACCACCGGGGAGCTGTTTTTT. Translation gives CASSLLGGTTGELFF.

The rearrangement joins TRBV2 to TRBJ1-1; a possible D gene is TRBD1 (5 bases). The V gene lost 6 bases and the J gene lost 1 base, with 9 bases spanning the gap. This CDR3 region has 13 residues. Germline values: CDR1 SNHLY, CDR2 FYNNEI. CDR3 residues: CASRVGGNTEAFF. CDR3 coding DNA: TGTGCCAGCAGAGTCGGGGGGAACACTGAAGCTTTCTTT.

As to this clone: Other DNA sequences within the sample encode an identical CDR3. This chain links TRBV18 with TRBJ1-5, with 7 bases matching TRBD1. V trimming: 3 bases; J trimming: 6 bases; junction bases outside the gene matches: 5. The CDR3 runs to 14 residues. Germline-derived CDR1 and CDR2 are KGHSH and LQKENI. The DNA for the CDR3 is TGTGCCAGCTCACCGGGCCAGGGGGGTCAGCCCCAGCATTTT. Translated, it gives CASSPGQGGQPQHF.

V usage is TRBV4-1 and J usage is TRBJ2-3, with D tentatively TRBD2 (5 bases). The CDR3 spans 15 residues. Per germline, CDR1 MGHRA and CDR2 YSYEKL. The V and J ends lost 3 bases and 3 bases respectively, with 13 bases between them. The CDR3 loop reads CASSQEVRLTDTQYF. CDR3 coding DNA: TGCGCCAGCAGCCAGGAGGTGAGGCTGACAGATACGCAGTATTTT.

This sequence joins TRBV19 and TRBJ2-5, with TRBD1 as a possible D gene (6 bases). V was pared by 5 bases and J by 6 bases, with 16 bases between. The CDR3 is made up of 14 amino acids. Germline V CDR1 and CDR2: LNHDA, SQIVND (reference sequence). CDR3 in amino acids: CASSVSQGRQTQYF. DNA of the CDR3: TGTGCCAGTAGTGTGTCACAGGGTCGGCAGACCCAGTACTTC.

The CDR3 sequence is CASSIDYPSYEQYF. CDR3 coding DNA: TGTGCCAGTAGTATAGATTATCCTTCCTACGAGCAGTACTTC. The chain links TRBV19 to TRBJ2-7, with unresolved D. CDR1 is LNHDA, CDR2 SQIVND, per germline (reference sequence). This CDR3 is 14 amino acids long. V dropped 0 bases and J dropped 1 base, with 7 bases sitting between them.

This clone was picked up a small number of times. J is TRBJ2-7 and V is TRBV7-3; D remains unclear. Germline-derived CDR1 and CDR2 are SGHTA and FQGTGA. With 2 bases removed from V and 5 bases from J, the gap between germline ends came to 10 bases. This CDR3 region has 13 residues. CDR3 bases: TGTGCCAGCAGCTTACTTGCGTTCCACGAGCAGTACTTC. Protein: CASSLLAFHEQYF.

This chain uses TRBV18 with TRBJ2-7, with 12 bases identical to TRBD2. Germline V gene sequence: CDR1 KGHSH, CDR2 LQKENI. The length of the CDR3 is 15 residues. V trimming: 3 bases; J trimming: 3 bases; junction bases outside the gene matches: 3. The CDR3 protein is CASSPTSGGYYEQYF. CDR3 DNA: TGTGCCAGCTCACCCACTAGCGGGGGGTACTACGAGCAGTACTTC.

The gene calls are TRBV11-2 and TRBJ2-3; 11 positions match TRBD2. This CDR3 has 17 residues. After removal of 4 bases from V and 6 bases from J, the junction contained 12 bases not matched to a gene. Per germline, CDR1 SGHAT and CDR2 FQNNGV. CDR3 loop: CASSSRRLAGTRDTQYF. The CDR3 DNA is TGTGCCAGCAGCTCCCGGCGACTAGCGGGGACCAGGGATACGCAGTATTTT.

V usage is TRBV5-1 and J usage is TRBJ2-2, with TRBD1 identical over 8 bases. In germline, CDR1 is SGHRS, CDR2 YFSETQ. J lost 6 bases, V lost 0 bases, and 7 bases had no gene match. This CDR3 has 16 amino acids. CDR3 bases: TGCGCCAGCAGCTTGGAAGGACAGGGTTTGTCCGGGGAGCTGTTTTTT. This translates into CASSLEGQGLSGELFF.

The CDR3 DNA follows: TGCGCCAGCAGCCACCCACAGGGTCTGAGCAATCAGCCCCAGCATTTT. Encoded protein: CASSHPQGLSNQPQHF. The V and J genes are TRBV4-1 and TRBJ1-5; possibly TRBD1 for D (6 bases). Trimming removed 3 bases at V and 1 base at J, with 13 bases between. The germline CDR1 and CDR2 sequences are MGHRA and YSYEKL. This CDR3 contains 16 residues.

V usage is TRBV28 and J usage is TRBJ2-7; no firm D call. V lost 5 bases to trimming and J lost 2 bases, with 13 bases between them. This CDR3 has 14 residues. Germline CDR1 and CDR2: MDHEN and SYDVKM. Written as DNA, the CDR3 is TGTGCCAGCAGTCCCGGGCTAGGAACCTACGAGCAGTACTTC. This translates into CASSPGLGTYEQYF.